Listed here are 32 T cell receptor beta chains from one sample, sequenced in a study of beta chain features in type 1 diabetes. Expressed TCRB transcripts were sequenced because the isolated RNA had all been reverse transcribed beforehand. This table comes from immunoSEQ multiplex PCR, and its TCRdb copy is limited to in-frame clones, with some not included. The sample has 350,000 or so clones, 15% to 20% seen once. The sequencing sample was made of naive CD4+ T cells from blood. These receptors were obtained from a woman aged 18-30 years in good health.

The gene calls are TRBV19 and TRBJ2-4; D is ambiguous. Germline V CDR1 and CDR2: LNHDA, SQIVND (reference sequence). Trimming shortened V by 5 bases and J by 4 bases, and 15 bases separated the two germline ends. The length of the CDR3 is 15 residues. Here the CDR3 DNA reads TGTGCCAGTAGTCCTTGGAGAGCCGGTAAAAACATTCAGTACTTC. Its translation is CASSPWRAGKNIQYF.

The chain carries TRBV29-1 and TRBJ1-2; D gene ambiguous. The V end lost 3 bases, the J end lost 4 bases, and 12 bases lay between the germline ends. This CDR3 has 13 residues. The germline gives CDR1 SQVTM, CDR2 ANQGSEA. The CDR3 coding sequence is TGCAGCGTTGATCCGTCCAGAATCTATGGCTACACCTTC. Protein: CSVDPSRIYGYTF.

This clone occurred a few times. The CDR3 coding sequence is TGTGCCAGCAGTTATGGGACACCCGGGGCCAACGTCCTGACTTTC. Its translation is CASSYGTPGANVLTF. The chain has TRBV6-5 and TRBJ2-6, with a tentative D call TRBD1 (6 bases). The germline V and J ends were trimmed by 3 bases and 4 bases, with 10 bases remaining between them. This CDR3 is 15 amino acids long. Germline V gene sequence: CDR1 MNHEY, CDR2 SVGAGI.

This clone was detected only a few times. DNA for the CDR3: TGTGCCAGCAGCTTATTGGCTAGCGGGAACACCGGGGAGCTGTTTTTT. This gives the protein CASSLLASGNTGELFF. The rearrangement uses TRBV7-9 and TRBJ2-2; 7 bases are shared with TRBD2. Per germline, CDR1 SEHNR and CDR2 FQNEAQ (reference sequence). The CDR3 spans 16 residues. V shed 2 bases and J 1 base; nucleotides not matched to a gene: 4.

The V gene is TRBV6-6, the J gene TRBJ2-5; 11 nucleotides line up with TRBD2. Germline V gene data show CDR1 as MNHNY and CDR2 as SVGAGI (reference sequence). The CDR3 runs 16 residues. V lost 6 bases, J lost 4 bases, and 10 bases stayed unmatched. In DNA form, the CDR3 reads TGTGCCAGCAGACCGAAACTAGCGGGGGCGAGAGAGACCCAGTACTTC. Amino acids: CASRPKLAGARETQYF.

The chain has TRBV5-1 and TRBJ2-5, with 13 nucleotides matching TRBD2. The CDR3 spans 16 residues. Germline V gene data show CDR1 as SGHRS and CDR2 as YFSETQ. The V gene end was trimmed by 4 bases and the J gene end by 5 bases; junction bases not matched to a gene: 8. This CDR3 reads CASSLGTSGKIETQYF. CDR3 coding DNA: TGCGCCAGCAGCCTTGGGACTAGCGGGAAAATTGAGACCCAGTACTTC.

The chain combines TRBV2 with TRBJ2-5; TRBD1 matches at 7 bases. The CDR3 has 15 amino acids. CDR1 is SNHLY and CDR2 is FYNNEI in the germline V gene. J lost 5 bases, V lost 7 bases, and 13 bases had no gene match. The CDR3: CASTIGGPGDETQYF. CDR3 DNA: TGTGCCAGCACCATAGGGGGCCCAGGGGACGAGACCCAGTACTTC.

The chain recombines TRBV7-9 with TRBJ2-1; 12 nucleotides agree with TRBD2. CDR1 and CDR2 from the germline V gene are SEHNR and FQNEAQ (reference sequence). The CDR3 length is 17 residues. V was clipped by 4 bases and J by 8 bases; unmatched bases: 12. CDR3 coding DNA: TGTGCCAGCAGCTCCTCCCGACTAGCGGGAGCAAATGATGAGCAGTTCTTC. It translates to CASSSSRLAGANDEQFF.

On this clone itself: The same CDR3 can be traced to other DNA sequences in this sample. The rearrangement uses TRBV30 and TRBJ1-3; D remains ambiguous. V dropped 0 bases and J dropped 2 bases, with 5 bases sitting between them. Germline CDR1 reads GTSNPN; CDR2 reads SVGIG (reference sequence). The CDR3 spans 13 residues. The CDR3 sequence: CAWSVQAGNTIYF. The CDR3 coding sequence is TGTGCCTGGAGTGTACAAGCTGGAAACACCATATATTTT.

This clone was seen only a few times. The chain couples TRBV4-1 to TRBJ2-6; D perhaps matches TRBD2 (5 bases). There are 15 residues in the CDR3. Trimming removed 7 bases from V and 1 base from J, with 11 bases in between. Germline CDR1 is MGHRA and CDR2 is YSYEKL. CDR3 coding DNA: TGCGCCAGCACCCGGAGGTTATCTGGGGCCAACGTCCTGACTTTC. Protein product: CASTRRLSGANVLTF.

DNA for the CDR3: TGTGCCAGCAGCCAAGTATCGCGGGGCCATGGCTACACCTTC. Its translation is CASSQVSRGHGYTF. The V call is TRBV14, the J call TRBJ1-2; D is possibly TRBD1 (5 bases). The germline CDR1 and CDR2 sequences are SGHDN and FVKESK. Trimming cost V 1 base and J 6 bases, with 12 bases left between them. The CDR3 runs 14 residues.

Only a few counts were recorded for this clone. This chain uses TRBV6-6 with TRBJ2-7; D is perhaps TRBD1 (6 bases). Trimming took off 5 bases at V and 2 bases at J, with 10 bases between the two ends. The CDR3 runs to 13 residues. Looked up from germline, CDR1 is MNHNY and CDR2 is SVGAGI (reference sequence). CDR3 residues: CASSRQEPYEQYF. The DNA of the CDR3 is TGTGCCAGCAGTCGACAGGAGCCCTACGAGCAGTACTTC.

This chain links TRBV30 with TRBJ1-3; unclear D gene. There are 13 residues in the CDR3. Looked up from germline, CDR1 is GTSNPN and CDR2 is SVGIG (reference sequence). V lost 0 bases to trimming and J lost 11 bases, with 14 bases between them. CDR3 region: CAWSVFDSLPIYF. CDR3 coding DNA: TGTGCCTGGAGTGTTTTTGACTCCCTTCCCATATATTTT.

V is TRBV30 and J is TRBJ2-1, with 7 bases fitting TRBD2. The length of the CDR3 is 13 residues. CDR1 is GTSNPN and CDR2 is SVGIG in the germline V gene (reference sequence). V shed 4 bases, J shed 7 bases, and the junction held 7 bases outside the gene matches. In DNA, the CDR3 is TGTGCCTGGAAAATAGCGGGTGGGAATGAGCAGTTCTTC. Encoded protein: CAWKIAGGNEQFF. The variable domain in full, completed from reference TRBV30 and TRBJ2-1, reads SQTIHQWPATLVQPVGSPLSLECTVEGTSNPNLYWYRQAAGRGLQLLFYSVGIGQISSEVPQNLSASRPQDRQFILSSKKLLLSDSGFYLCAWKIAGGNEQFFGPGTRLTVL.

The chain combines TRBV23-1 with TRBJ2-1; 8 nucleotides line up with TRBD2. TRBV23-1 is marked as an open reading frame, function uncertain. J gave up 7 bases and V 0 bases, and 8 bases lay outside the gene matches. CDR3 length: 16 amino acids. The CDR3 loop is CASSQSGAGGLNEQFF. DNA for the CDR3: TGCGCCAGCAGTCAATCGGGGGCGGGGGGTCTTAATGAGCAGTTCTTC.

The chain combines TRBV11-2 with TRBJ2-7; 13 nucleotides agree with TRBD2. Losses at the gene ends were 4 bases for V and 7 bases for J; bases not matched to a gene: 7. The CDR3 length is 15 residues. The germline gives CDR1 SGHAT, CDR2 FQNNGV. CDR3 sequence (DNA): TGTGCCAGCAGCTCTACTAGCGGGAGGGTGGGAGAGCAGTACTTC. Protein: CASSSTSGRVGEQYF.

In this sample, this clone turned up a few times. This chain connects TRBV6-5 to TRBJ2-7; 10 bases agree with TRBD2. The CDR3 contains 15 residues. V was clipped by 3 bases and J by 5 bases; unmatched bases: 7. Germline CDR1 is MNHEY and CDR2 is SVGAGI. CDR3 DNA sequence: TGTGCCAGCAGTTATAGAAGCGGGAGGGCCGACGAGCAGTACTTC. Translation: CASSYRSGRADEQYF.

This clone showed up just a few times. This chain uses TRBV18 with TRBJ2-1, with 8 bases matching TRBD1. Trimming took 1 base from V and 4 from J; bases not matched to a gene: 6. The CDR3 loop spans 16 amino acids. CDR1 KGHSH and CDR2 LQKENI come from the germline V gene. The CDR3 spells CASSPREQGEYNEQFF. Here the CDR3 DNA reads TGTGCCAGCTCACCACGAGAACAGGGGGAATACAATGAGCAGTTCTTC.

This clone was seen a handful of times. V is TRBV14 and J is TRBJ1-1, with 8 bases that match TRBD1. The germline gives CDR1 SGHDN, CDR2 FVKESK. Unmatched junction bases numbered 7, after V lost 8 bases and J lost 5 bases. This CDR3 region has 13 residues. The CDR3 loop is CASAFQGATEAFF. The CDR3 DNA reads as TGTGCCAGCGCTTTCCAGGGGGCTACTGAAGCTTTCTTT. Together with reference TRBV14 and TRBJ1-1, the CDR3 gives the full variable domain: EAGVTQFPSHSVIEKGQTVTLRCDPISGHDNLYWYRRVMGKEIKFLLHFVKESKQDESGMPNNRFLAERTGGTYSTLKVQPAELEDSGVYFCASAFQGATEAFFGQGTRLTVV.

The chain links TRBV25-1 to TRBJ2-1; 12 nucleotides match TRBD1. This CDR3 is built from 14 residues. Germline V gene data show CDR1 as MGHDK and CDR2 as SYGVNS. With V trimmed by 9 bases and J by 10 bases, 10 bases remained unmatched. The CDR3 is CASTPGQGAEEQFF. The CDR3 DNA reads as TGTGCCAGTACCCCGGGACAGGGGGCTGAGGAGCAGTTCTTC.

V usage is TRBV14 and J usage is TRBJ1-3, with 7 bases lining up with TRBD1. Trimming removed 0 bases from V and 3 bases from J; junction bases left unmatched: 8. Germline-derived CDR1 and CDR2 are SGHDN and FVKESK. This CDR3 spans 17 amino acids. CDR3: CASSQDVTGIHGNTIYF. CDR3 DNA sequence: TGTGCCAGCAGCCAAGATGTGACAGGGATTCATGGAAACACCATATATTTT.

The V call is TRBV7-9, the J call TRBJ2-7; 8 nucleotides line up with TRBD2. The CDR3 is 15 residues long. V lost 5 bases and J lost 0; bases outside the gene matches: 6. The V gene's germline CDR1 is SEHNR and CDR2 FQNEAQ (reference sequence). CDR3 protein: CASSVNAGGSYEQYF. The CDR3 DNA is TGTGCCAGCAGCGTCAATGCGGGGGGCTCCTACGAGCAGTACTTC.

The CDR3 coding sequence is TGTGCCAGCAGCCCCGGTGGGCTACAGCCCCAGCATTTT. It yields the protein CASSPGGLQPQHF. The gene calls are TRBV6-5 and TRBJ1-5; D is ambiguous. This CDR3 contains 13 residues. The germline V gene has CDR1 MNHEY and CDR2 SVGAGI. Trimming cost V 6 bases and J 7 bases, with 13 bases left between them.

CDR3 DNA sequence: TGTGCCTCCGGGGGGCTTAGGAACACCGGGGAGCTGTTTTTT. Protein product: CASGGLRNTGELFF. This chain connects TRBV2 to TRBJ2-2; perhaps TRBD2 as D (7 bases). The ends were cut back, 11 bases at V and 1 base at J, with 14 bases in the middle. Looked up from germline, CDR1 is SNHLY and CDR2 is FYNNEI. The CDR3 runs to 14 residues.

This clone was recorded a few times. This chain joins TRBV2 and TRBJ2-5; 7 nucleotides align to TRBD2. J lost 4 bases, V lost 8 bases, and 4 bases had no gene match. The germline gives CDR1 SNHLY, CDR2 FYNNEI. This CDR3 comprises 12 residues. Here the CDR3 reads CASGLAVETQYF. In DNA, the CDR3 is TGTGCCAGCGGGCTAGCGGTAGAGACCCAGTACTTC.

The chain joins TRBV30 to TRBJ2-1; 7 positions agree with TRBD1. CDR3 length: 13 residues. Germline lookup yields CDR1 GTSNPN and CDR2 SVGIG (reference sequence). V shed 2 bases and J 10 bases; nucleotides not matched to a gene: 8. The CDR3 sequence: CAWSLTGLWEQFF. The CDR3, as DNA: TGTGCCTGGAGTCTGACAGGGCTCTGGGAGCAGTTCTTC.

The V gene is TRBV7-8, the J gene TRBJ2-1, with 11 bases matching TRBD2. The CDR3 is 15 residues long. Looked up from germline, CDR1 is SGHVS and CDR2 is FQNEAQ. V gave up 3 bases and J gave up 5 bases; unmatched junction bases: 3. The CDR3 region has the DNA TGTGCCAGCAGCTTCACTAGCGGGAGAAACAATGAGCAGTTCTTC. Its translation: CASSFTSGRNNEQFF.

The chain recombines TRBV5-1 with TRBJ2-3; D unresolved. The CDR3 totals 12 residues. The V end lost 1 base, the J end lost 7 bases, and 7 bases lay between the germline ends. Germline CDR1 reads SGHRS; CDR2 reads YFSETQ. The CDR3 spells CASSLIGYTQYF. Written as DNA, the CDR3 is TGCGCCAGCAGCTTGATCGGGTATACGCAGTATTTT.

This clone was observed a handful of times. This chain connects TRBV4-3 to TRBJ2-3; unclear D gene. Germline lookup yields CDR1 LGHNA and CDR2 YSLEER. Trimming cost V 2 bases and J 0 bases, with 9 bases left between them. There are 15 residues in the CDR3. CDR3 sequence reads: CASSQRASSTDTQYF. The CDR3 DNA sequence: TGCGCCAGCAGCCAAAGAGCGAGTAGCACAGATACGCAGTATTTT.

This clone has more than one count but fewer than ten. V usage is TRBV2 and J usage is TRBJ2-1; tentatively, D is TRBD2 (5 bases). There are 13 residues in the CDR3. The ends were cut back, 7 bases at V and 5 bases at J, with 12 bases in the middle. Germline V gene data show CDR1 as SNHLY and CDR2 as FYNNEI. For the CDR3, the DNA is TGTGCCAGCAAAACCTCGGGAAACAATGAGCAGTTCTTC. Translating it yields CASKTSGNNEQFF.

CDR3 sequence: CASSFSASGSKTQYF. The DNA of the CDR3 is TGTGCCAGCAGTTTCTCCGCTAGCGGGAGCAAGACCCAGTACTTC. This chain connects TRBV27 to TRBJ2-5, with TRBD2 matching over 10 bases. The CDR3 length is 15 residues. V gave up 3 bases and J gave up 6 bases; unmatched junction bases: 7. Germline assignment: CDR1 MNHEY and CDR2 SMNVEV (reference sequence).

V gene TRBV6-5 combines with J gene TRBJ2-7; tentative D call: TRBD1 (6 bases). V was pared by 5 bases and J by 0 bases, with 11 bases between. The CDR3 contains 14 residues. CDR1 is MNHEY and CDR2 is SVGAGI in the germline V gene. This CDR3 is CASSTRDTSYEQYF. The CDR3 DNA reads TGTGCCAGCAGTACCCGGGACACCTCCTACGAGCAGTACTTC.